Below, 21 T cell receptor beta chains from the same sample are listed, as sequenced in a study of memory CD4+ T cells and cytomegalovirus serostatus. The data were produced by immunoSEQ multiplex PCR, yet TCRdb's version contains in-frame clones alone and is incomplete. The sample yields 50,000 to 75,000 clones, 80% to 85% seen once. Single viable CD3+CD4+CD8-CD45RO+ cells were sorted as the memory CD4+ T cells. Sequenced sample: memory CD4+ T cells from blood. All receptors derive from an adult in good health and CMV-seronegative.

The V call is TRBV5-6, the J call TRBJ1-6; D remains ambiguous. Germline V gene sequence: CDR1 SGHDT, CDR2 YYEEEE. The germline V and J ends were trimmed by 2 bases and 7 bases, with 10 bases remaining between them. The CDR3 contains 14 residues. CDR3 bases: TGTGCCAGCAGCTTACCAAACTCCAATTCACCCCTCCACTTT. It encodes CASSLPNSNSPLHF.

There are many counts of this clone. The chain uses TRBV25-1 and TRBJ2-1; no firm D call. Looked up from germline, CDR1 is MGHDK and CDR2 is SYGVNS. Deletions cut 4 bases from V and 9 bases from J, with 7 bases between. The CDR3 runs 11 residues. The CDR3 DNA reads TGTGCCAGCAGTGTAGAGGCTGAGCAGTTCTTC. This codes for CASSVEAEQFF.

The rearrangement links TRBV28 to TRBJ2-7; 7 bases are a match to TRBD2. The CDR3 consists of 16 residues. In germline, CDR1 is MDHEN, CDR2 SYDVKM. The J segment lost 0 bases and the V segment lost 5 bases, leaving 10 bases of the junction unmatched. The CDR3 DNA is TGTGCCAGCAGTACTCCGGGGGAGGGCGTCTCCTACGAGCAGTACTTC. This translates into CASSTPGEGVSYEQYF.

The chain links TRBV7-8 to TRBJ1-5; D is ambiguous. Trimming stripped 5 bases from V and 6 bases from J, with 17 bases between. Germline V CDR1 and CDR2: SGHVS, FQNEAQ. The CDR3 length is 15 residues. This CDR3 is CASSPSVEAGQPQHF. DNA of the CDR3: TGTGCCAGCAGCCCCTCGGTGGAGGCCGGTCAGCCCCAGCATTTT. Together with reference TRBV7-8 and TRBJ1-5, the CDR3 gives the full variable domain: GAGVSQSPRYKVAKRGQDVALRCDPISGHVSLFWYQQALGQGPEFLTYFQNEAQLDKSGLPSDRFFAERPEGSVSTLKIQRTQQEDSAVYLCASSPSVEAGQPQHFGDGTRLSIL.

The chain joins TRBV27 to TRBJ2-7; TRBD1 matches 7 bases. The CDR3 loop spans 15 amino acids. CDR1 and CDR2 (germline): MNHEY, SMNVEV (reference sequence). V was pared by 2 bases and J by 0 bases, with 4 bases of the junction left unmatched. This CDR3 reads CASSLSAGGSYEQYF. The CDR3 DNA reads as TGTGCCAGCAGTTTAAGTGCAGGGGGCTCCTACGAGCAGTACTTC.

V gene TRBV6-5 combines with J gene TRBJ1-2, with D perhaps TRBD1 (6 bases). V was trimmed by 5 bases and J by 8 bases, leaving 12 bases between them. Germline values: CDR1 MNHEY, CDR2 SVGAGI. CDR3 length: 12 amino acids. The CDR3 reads CASSDQQGGYTF. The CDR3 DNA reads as TGTGCCAGCAGTGACCAACAGGGAGGCTACACCTTC.

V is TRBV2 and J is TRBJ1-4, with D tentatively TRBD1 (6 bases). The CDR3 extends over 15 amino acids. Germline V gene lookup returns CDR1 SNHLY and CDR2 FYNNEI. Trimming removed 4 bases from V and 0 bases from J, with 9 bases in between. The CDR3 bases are TGTGCCAGCAGTGGGACAGAGGCAACTAATGAAAAACTGTTTTTT. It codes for CASSGTEATNEKLFF.

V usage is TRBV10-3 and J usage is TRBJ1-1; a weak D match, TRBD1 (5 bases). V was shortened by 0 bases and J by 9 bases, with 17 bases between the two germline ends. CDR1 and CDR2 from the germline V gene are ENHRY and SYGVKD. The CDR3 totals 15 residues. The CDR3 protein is CAISESGDDRLKAFF. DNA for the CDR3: TGTGCCATCAGTGAGTCAGGGGATGACAGACTCAAAGCTTTCTTT.

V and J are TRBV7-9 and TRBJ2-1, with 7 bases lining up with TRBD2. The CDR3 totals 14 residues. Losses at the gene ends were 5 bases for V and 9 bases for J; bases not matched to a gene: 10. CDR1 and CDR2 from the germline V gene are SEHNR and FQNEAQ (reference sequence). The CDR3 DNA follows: TGTGCCAGCAGCCCCGGAAGCGGGATAGCTGAGCAGTTCTTC. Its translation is CASSPGSGIAEQFF.

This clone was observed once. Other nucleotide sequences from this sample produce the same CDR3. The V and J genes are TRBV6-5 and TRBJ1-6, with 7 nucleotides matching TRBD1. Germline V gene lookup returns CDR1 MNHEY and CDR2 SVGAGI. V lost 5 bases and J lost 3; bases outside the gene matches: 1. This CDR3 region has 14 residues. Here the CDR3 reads CASSRQGYNSPLHF. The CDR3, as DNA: TGTGCCAGCAGTCGACAGGGCTATAATTCACCCCTCCACTTT.

The CDR3 DNA follows: TGTGCCAGCAGCTTAGTCTCGGCCGGGACAGGGAACTACGAGCAGTACTTC. Its protein product is CASSLVSAGTGNYEQYF. The chain couples TRBV7-9 to TRBJ2-7, with 9 bases aligning to TRBD1. The CDR3 has 17 amino acids. V trimming: 1 base; J trimming: 3 bases; junction bases outside the gene matches: 10. CDR1 is SEHNR and CDR2 is FQNEAQ in the germline V gene (reference sequence).

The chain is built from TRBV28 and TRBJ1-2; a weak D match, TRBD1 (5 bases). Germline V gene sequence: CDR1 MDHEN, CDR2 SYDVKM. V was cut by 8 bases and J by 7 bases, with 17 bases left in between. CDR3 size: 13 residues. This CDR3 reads CASGGGRGPGYTF. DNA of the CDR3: TGTGCCAGCGGGGGGGGAAGAGGGCCTGGCTACACCTTC.

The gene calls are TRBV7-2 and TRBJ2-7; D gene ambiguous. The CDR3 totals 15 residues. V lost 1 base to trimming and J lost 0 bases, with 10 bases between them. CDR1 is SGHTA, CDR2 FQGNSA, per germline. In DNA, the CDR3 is TGTGCCAGCAGCTTAGTTGCGGCGAGCTCCTACGAGCAGTACTTC. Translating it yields CASSLVAASSYEQYF.

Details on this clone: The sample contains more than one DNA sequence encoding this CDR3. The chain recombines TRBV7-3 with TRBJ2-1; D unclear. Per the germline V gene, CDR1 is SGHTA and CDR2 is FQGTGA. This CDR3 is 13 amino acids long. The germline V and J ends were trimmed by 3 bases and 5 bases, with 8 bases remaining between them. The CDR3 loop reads CASSFSRNNEQFF. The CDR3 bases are TGTGCCAGCAGCTTTAGCAGGAACAATGAGCAGTTCTTC.

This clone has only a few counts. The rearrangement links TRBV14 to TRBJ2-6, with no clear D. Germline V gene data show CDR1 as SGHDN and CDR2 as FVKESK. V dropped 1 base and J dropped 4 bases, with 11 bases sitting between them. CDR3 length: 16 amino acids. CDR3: CASSQVIKSGANVLTF. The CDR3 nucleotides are TGTGCCAGCAGCCAAGTTATAAAGTCAGGGGCCAACGTCCTGACTTTC.

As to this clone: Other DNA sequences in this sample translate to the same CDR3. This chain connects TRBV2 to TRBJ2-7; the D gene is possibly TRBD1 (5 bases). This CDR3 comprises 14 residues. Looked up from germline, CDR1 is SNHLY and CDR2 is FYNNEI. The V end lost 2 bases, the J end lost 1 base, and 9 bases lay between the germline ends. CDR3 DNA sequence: TGTGCCAGCAGTGAACAGGGCGAGTCCTACGAGCAGTACTTC. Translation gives CASSEQGESYEQYF.

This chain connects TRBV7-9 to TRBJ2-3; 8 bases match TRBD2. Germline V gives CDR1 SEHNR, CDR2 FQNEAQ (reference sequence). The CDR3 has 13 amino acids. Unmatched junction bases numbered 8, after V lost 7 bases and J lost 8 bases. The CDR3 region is CASTPRGGTTQYF. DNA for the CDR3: TGTGCCAGCACCCCCCGGGGGGGCACTACGCAGTATTTT.

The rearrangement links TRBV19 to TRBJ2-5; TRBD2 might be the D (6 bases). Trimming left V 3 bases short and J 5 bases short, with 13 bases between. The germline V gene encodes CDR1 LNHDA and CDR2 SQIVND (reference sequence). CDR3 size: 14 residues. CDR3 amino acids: CASSMSRAGETQYF. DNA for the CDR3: TGTGCCAGTAGTATGTCTCGGGCGGGGGAGACCCAGTACTTC.

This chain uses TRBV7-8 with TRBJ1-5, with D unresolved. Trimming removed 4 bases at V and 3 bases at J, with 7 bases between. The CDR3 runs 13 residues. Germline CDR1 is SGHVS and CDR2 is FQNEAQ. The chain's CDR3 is CASSSLLNQPQHF. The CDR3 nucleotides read TGTGCCAGCAGCTCCCTACTCAATCAGCCCCAGCATTTT.

As DNA, the CDR3 is TGCGCCAGCAGGCGAGGGTCGACTAGCGGGGGGAATATGAATGAGCAGTTCTTC. Translation: CASRRGSTSGGNMNEQFF. V gene TRBV5-1 combines with J gene TRBJ2-1; 13 nucleotides align to TRBD2. V shed 5 bases and J 7 bases; nucleotides not matched to a gene: 15. This CDR3 comprises 18 residues. Germline CDR1 is SGHRS and CDR2 is YFSETQ.

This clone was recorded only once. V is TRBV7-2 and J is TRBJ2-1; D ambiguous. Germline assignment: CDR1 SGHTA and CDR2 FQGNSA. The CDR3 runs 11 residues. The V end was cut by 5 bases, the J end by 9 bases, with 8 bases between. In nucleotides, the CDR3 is TGTGCCAGCAGCCTCCGAGGTGAGCAGTTCTTC. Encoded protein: CASSLRGEQFF.